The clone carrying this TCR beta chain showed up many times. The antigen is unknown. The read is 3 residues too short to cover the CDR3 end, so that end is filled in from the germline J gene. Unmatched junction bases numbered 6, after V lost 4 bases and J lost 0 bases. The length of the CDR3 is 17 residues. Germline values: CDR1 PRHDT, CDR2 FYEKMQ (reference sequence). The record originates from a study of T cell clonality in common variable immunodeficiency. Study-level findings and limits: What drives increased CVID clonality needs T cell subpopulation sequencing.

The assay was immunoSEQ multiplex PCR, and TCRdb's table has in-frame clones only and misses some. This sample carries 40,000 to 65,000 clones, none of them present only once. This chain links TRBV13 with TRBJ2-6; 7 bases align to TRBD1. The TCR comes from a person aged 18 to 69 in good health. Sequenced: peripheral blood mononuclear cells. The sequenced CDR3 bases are TGTGCCAGCAGCTCCGGGACAGCCCACTCTGGGGCCAACGTC. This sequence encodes CASSSGTAHSGANV. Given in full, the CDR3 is CASSSGTAHSGANVLTF.